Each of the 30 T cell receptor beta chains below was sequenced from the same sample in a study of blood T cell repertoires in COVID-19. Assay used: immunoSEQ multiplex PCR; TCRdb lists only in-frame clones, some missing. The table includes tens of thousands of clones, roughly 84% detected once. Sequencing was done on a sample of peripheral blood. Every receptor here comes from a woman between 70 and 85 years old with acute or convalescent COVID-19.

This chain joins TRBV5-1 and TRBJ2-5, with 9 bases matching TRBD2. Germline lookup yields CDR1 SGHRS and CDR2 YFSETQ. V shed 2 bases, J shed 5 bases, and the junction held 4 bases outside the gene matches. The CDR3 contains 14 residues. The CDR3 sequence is CASSFGLALETQYF. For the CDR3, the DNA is TGCGCCAGCAGCTTCGGACTAGCGTTGGAGACCCAGTACTTC.

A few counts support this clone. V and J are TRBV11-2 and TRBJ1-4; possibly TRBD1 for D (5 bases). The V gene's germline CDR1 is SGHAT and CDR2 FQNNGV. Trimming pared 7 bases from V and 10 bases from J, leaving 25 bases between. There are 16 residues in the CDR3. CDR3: CASTGLAGRGGGKLFF. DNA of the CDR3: TGTGCCAGCACTGGACTCGCGGGGCGCGGCGGGGGAAAACTGTTTTTT. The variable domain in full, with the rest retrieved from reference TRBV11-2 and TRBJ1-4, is EAGVAQSPRYKIIEKRQSVAFWCNPISGHATLYWYQQILGQGPKLLIQFQNNGVVDDSQLPKDRFSAERLKGVDSTLKIQPAKLEDSAVYLCASTGLAGRGGGKLFFGSGTQLSVL.

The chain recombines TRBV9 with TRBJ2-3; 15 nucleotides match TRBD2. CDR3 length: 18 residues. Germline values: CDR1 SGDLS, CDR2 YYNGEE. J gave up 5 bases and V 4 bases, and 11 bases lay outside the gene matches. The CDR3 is CASSRTSGRASTEDTQYF. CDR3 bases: TGTGCCAGCAGCCGGACTAGCGGGAGGGCCAGCACCGAAGATACGCAGTATTTT.

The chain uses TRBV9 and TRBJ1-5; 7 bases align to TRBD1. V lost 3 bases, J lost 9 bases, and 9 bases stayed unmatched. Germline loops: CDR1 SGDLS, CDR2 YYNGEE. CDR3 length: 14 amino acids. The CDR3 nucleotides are TGTGCCAGCAGCGCGCGCGACAGGGAAGGGCCCCAGCATTTT. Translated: CASSARDREGPQHF.

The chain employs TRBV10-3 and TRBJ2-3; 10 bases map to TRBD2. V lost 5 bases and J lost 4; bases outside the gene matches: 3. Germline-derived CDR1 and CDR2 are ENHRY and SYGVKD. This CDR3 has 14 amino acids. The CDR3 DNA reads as TGTGCCATCAGTCTAGCGGGGGAGGCAGATACGCAGTATTTT. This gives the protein CAISLAGEADTQYF.

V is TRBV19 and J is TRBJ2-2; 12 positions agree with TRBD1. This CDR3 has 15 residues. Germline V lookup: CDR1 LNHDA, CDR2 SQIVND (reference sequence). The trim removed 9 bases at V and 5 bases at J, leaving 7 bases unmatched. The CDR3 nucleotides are TGTGCCAGCCGGGACAGGGGGCTTGGGACCGGGGAGCTGTTTTTT. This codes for CASRDRGLGTGELFF.

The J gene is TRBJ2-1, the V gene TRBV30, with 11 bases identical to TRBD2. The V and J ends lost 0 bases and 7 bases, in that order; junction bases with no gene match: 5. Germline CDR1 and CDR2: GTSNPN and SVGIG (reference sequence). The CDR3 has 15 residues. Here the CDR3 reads CAWSVLAGDVNEQFF. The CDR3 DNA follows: TGTGCCTGGAGTGTACTAGCGGGGGATGTGAATGAGCAGTTCTTC.

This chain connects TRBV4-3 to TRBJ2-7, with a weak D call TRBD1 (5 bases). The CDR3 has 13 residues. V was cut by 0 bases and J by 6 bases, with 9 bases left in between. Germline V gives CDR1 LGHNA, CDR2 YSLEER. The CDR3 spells CASSQESGSEQYV. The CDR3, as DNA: TGCGCCAGCAGCCAAGAGTCAGGGTCCGAGCAGTACGTC.

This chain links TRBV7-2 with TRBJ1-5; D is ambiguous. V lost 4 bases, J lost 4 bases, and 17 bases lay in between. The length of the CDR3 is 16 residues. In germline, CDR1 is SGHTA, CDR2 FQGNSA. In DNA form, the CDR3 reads TGTGCCAGCAGCTCCCTACCTAGCACACCAAATCAGCCCCAGCATTTT. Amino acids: CASSSLPSTPNQPQHF.

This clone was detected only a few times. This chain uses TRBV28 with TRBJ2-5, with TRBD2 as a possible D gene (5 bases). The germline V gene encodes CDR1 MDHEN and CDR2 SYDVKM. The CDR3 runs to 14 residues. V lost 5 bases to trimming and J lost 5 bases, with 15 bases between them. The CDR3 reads CASSTQAAAETQYF. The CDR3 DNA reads TGTGCCAGCAGTACCCAAGCGGCGGCGGAGACCCAGTACTTC.

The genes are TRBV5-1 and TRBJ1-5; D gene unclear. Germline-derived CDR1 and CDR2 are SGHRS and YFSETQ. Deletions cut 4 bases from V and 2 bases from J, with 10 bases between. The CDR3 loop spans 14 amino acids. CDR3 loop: CASSPGGGNQPQHF. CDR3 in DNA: TGCGCCAGCAGCCCCGGCGGTGGCAATCAGCCCCAGCATTTT.

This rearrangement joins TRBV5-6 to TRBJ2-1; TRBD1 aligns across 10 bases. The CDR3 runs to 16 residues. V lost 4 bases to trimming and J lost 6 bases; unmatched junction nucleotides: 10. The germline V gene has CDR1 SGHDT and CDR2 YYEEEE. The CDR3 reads CASSRPGQGIGNEQFF. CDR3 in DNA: TGTGCCAGCAGCCGTCCGGGACAGGGGATCGGCAATGAGCAGTTCTTC.

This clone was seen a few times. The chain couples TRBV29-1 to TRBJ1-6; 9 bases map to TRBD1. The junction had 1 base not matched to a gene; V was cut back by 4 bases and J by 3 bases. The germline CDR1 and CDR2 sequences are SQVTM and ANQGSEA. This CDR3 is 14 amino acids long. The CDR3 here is CSVGTGVYNSPLHF. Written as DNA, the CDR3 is TGCAGCGTTGGGACAGGGGTCTATAATTCACCCCTCCACTTT.

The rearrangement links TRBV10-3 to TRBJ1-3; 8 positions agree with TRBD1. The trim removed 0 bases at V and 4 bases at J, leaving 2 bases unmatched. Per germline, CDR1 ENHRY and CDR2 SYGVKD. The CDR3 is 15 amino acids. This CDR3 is CAISESRDRGNTIYF. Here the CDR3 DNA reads TGTGCCATCAGTGAGTCGCGGGACAGGGGAAACACCATATATTTT.

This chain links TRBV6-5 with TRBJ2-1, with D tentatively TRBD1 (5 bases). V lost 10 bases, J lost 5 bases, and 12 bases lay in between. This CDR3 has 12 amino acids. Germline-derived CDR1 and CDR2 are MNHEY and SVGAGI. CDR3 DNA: TGTGCCAATCTAACAGGCAACAATGAGCAGTTCTTC. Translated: CANLTGNNEQFF.

CDR3 in amino acids: CASSLNQRGGRAADTQYF. The CDR3, as DNA: TGTGCCAGCAGCCTCAACCAGCGAGGCGGGAGGGCTGCAGATACGCAGTATTTT. The chain carries TRBV7-2 and TRBJ2-3; 9 bases map to TRBD2. Germline CDR1 reads SGHTA; CDR2 reads FQGNSA. V was pared by 5 bases and J by 4 bases, with 16 bases of the junction left unmatched. The CDR3 loop spans 18 amino acids.

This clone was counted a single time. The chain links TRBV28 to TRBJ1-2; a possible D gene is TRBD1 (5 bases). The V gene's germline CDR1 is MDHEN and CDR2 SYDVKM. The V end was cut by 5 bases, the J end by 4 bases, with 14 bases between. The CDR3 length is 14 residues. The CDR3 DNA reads TGTGCCAGCAGTCCTCCTCAGGGTCCCTATGGCTACACCTTC. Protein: CASSPPQGPYGYTF.

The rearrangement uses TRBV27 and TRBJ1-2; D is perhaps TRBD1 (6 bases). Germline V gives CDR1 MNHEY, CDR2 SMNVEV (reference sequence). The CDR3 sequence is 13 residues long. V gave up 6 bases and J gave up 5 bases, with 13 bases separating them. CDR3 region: CASRPPGVYGYTF. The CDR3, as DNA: TGTGCCAGCAGACCTCCAGGGGTTTATGGCTACACCTTC.

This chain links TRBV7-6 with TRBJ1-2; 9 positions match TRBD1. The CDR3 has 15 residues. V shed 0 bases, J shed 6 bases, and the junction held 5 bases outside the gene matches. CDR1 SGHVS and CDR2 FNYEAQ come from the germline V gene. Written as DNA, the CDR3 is TGTGCCAGCAGCTTAGCGAGGGACAGGGTGGATGGCTACACCTTC. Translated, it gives CASSLARDRVDGYTF.

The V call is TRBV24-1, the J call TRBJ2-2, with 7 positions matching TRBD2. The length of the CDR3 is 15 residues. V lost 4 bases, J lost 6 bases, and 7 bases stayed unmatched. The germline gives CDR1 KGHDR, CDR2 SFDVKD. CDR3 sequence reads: CATSDRTSGSGELFF. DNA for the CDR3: TGTGCCACCAGTGACCGGACTAGTGGCTCCGGGGAGCTGTTTTTT.

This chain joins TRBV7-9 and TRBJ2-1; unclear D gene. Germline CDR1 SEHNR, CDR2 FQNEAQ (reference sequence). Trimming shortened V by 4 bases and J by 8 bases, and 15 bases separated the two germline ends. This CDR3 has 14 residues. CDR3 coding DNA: TGTGCCAGCAGCTCTCCAGACTCCGGCTATGAGCAGTTCTTC. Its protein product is CASSSPDSGYEQFF.

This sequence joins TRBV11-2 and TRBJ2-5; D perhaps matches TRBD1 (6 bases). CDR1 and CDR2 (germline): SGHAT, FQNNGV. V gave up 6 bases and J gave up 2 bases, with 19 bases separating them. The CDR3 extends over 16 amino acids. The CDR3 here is CASSPRQVGLQETQYF. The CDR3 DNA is TGTGCCAGCAGTCCGCGACAGGTTGGATTACAAGAGACCCAGTACTTC. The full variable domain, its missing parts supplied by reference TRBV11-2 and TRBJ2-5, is EAGVAQSPRYKIIEKRQSVAFWCNPISGHATLYWYQQILGQGPKLLIQFQNNGVVDDSQLPKDRFSAERLKGVDSTLKIQPAKLEDSAVYLCASSPRQVGLQETQYFGPGTRLLVL.

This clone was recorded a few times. CDR3 region: CASSPGENQPQHF. The CDR3 DNA sequence: TGTGCCAGCAGTCCGGGGGAAAATCAGCCCCAGCATTTT. This chain joins TRBV2 and TRBJ1-5, with D tentatively TRBD1 (5 bases). The CDR3 sequence is 13 residues long. Trimming stripped 5 bases from V and 4 bases from J, with 9 bases between. Germline V gene data show CDR1 as SNHLY and CDR2 as FYNNEI. Full variable domain (outside the CDR3, taken from reference TRBV2 and TRBJ1-5): EPEVTQTPSHQVTQMGQEVILRCVPISNHLYFYWYRQILGQKVEFLVSFYNNEISEKSEIFDDQFSVERPDGSNFTLKIRSTKLEDSAMYFCASSPGENQPQHFGDGTRLSIL.

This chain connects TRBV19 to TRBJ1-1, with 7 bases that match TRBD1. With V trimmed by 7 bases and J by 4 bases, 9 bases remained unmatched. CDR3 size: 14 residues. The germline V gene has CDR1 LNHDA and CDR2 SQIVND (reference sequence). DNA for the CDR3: TGTGCCAGTACAGATCGACAGGGTGGCACTGAAGCTTTCTTT. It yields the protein CASTDRQGGTEAFF.

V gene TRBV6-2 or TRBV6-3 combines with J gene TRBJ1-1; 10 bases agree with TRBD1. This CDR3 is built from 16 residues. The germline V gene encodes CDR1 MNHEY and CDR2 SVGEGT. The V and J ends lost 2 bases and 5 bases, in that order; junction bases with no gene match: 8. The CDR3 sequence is CASSYRPGQGGTEAFF. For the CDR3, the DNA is TGTGCCAGCAGTTACCGGCCCGGACAGGGGGGGACTGAAGCTTTCTTT.

The CDR3 spells CASSPGGQGGNTIYF. The CDR3 nucleotides are TGTGCCAGCTCACCGGGCGGACAGGGAGGAAACACCATATATTTT. This chain connects TRBV18 to TRBJ1-3; 8 nucleotides align to TRBD1. The V and J ends lost 3 bases and 4 bases, in that order; junction bases with no gene match: 5. The CDR3 has 15 amino acids. Germline V gene lookup returns CDR1 KGHSH and CDR2 LQKENI.

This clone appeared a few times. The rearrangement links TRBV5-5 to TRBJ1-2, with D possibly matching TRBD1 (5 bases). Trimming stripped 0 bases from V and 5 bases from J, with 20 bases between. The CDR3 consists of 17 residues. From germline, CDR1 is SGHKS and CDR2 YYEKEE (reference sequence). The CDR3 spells CASSLDRSVQWVYGYTF. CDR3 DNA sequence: TGTGCCAGCAGCTTGGACAGGTCGGTCCAATGGGTTTATGGCTACACCTTC.

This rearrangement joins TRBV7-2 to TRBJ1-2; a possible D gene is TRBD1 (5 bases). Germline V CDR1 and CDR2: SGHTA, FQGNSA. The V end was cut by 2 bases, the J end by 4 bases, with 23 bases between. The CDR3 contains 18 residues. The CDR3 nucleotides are TGTGCCAGCAGCTTAACCTCTGGGAATGAAGGGGCAAGCTATGGCTACACCTTC. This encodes CASSLTSGNEGASYGYTF.

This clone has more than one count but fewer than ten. The CDR3: CASSQDNQGESYNSPLHF. The CDR3 DNA reads TGCGCCAGCAGCCAAGATAACCAGGGGGAATCCTATAATTCACCCCTCCACTTT. The rearrangement links TRBV4-1 to TRBJ1-6, with TRBD1 matching over 7 bases. The J segment lost 1 base and the V segment lost 0 bases, leaving 6 bases of the junction unmatched. CDR1 MGHRA and CDR2 YSYEKL come from the germline V gene. The CDR3 extends over 18 amino acids.

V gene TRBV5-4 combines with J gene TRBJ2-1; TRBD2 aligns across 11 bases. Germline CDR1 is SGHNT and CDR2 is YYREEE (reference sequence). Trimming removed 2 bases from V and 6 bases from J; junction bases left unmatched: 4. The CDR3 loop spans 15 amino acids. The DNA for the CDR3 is TGTGCCAGCAGCTTTAGCGGGGGGGCTCGCAATGAGCAGTTCTTC. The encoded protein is CASSFSGGARNEQFF.